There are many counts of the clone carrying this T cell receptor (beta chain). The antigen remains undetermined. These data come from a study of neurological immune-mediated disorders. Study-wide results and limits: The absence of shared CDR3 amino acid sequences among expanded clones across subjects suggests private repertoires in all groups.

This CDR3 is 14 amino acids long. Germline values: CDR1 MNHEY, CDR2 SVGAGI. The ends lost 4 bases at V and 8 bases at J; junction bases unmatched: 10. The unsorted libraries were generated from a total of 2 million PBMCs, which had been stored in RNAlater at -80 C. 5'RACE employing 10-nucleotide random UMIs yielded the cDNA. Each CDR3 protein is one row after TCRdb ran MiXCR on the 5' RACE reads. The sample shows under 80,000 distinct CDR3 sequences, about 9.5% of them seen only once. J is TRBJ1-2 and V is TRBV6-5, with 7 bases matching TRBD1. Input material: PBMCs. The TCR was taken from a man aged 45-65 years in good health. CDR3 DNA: TGTGCCAGCAGTTCCCAGGGGGTCGCTAGCGGCTACACCTTC. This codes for CASSSQGVASGYTF.